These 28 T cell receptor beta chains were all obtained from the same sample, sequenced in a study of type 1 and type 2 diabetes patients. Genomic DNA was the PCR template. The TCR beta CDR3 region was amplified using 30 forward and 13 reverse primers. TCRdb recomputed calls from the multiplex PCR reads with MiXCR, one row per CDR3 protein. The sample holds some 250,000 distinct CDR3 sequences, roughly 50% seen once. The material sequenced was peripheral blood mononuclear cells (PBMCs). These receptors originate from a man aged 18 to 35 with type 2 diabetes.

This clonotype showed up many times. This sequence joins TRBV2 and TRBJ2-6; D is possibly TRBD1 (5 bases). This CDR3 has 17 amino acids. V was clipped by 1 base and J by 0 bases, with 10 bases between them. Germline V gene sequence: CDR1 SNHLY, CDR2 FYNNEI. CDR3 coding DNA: TGTGCCAGCAGTGAAGGACAGCCTCGCTCTGGGGCCAACGTCCTGACTTTC. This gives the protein CASSEGQPRSGANVLTF.

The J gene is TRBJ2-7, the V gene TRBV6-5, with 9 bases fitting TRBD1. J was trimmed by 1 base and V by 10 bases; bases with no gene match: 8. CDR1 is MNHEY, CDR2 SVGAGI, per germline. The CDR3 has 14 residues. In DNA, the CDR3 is TGTGCCATCACCCCCGGGACAGGGTCCTACGAGCAGTACTTC. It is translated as CAITPGTGSYEQYF.

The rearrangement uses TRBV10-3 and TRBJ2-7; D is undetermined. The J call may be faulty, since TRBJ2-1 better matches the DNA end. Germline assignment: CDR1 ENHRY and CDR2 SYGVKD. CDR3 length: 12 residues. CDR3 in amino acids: CAISEQDNEQFF. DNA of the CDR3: TGTGCCATCAGTGAGCAGGACAATGAGCAGTTCTTC.

The CDR3: CAWSFKGDEQYF. CDR3 DNA sequence: TGTGCCTGGAGTTTTAAGGGAGACGAGCAGTACTTC. The chain employs TRBV30 and TRBJ2-7; a possible D gene is TRBD2 (5 bases). This CDR3 comprises 12 residues. Germline V lookup: CDR1 GTSNPN, CDR2 SVGIG (reference sequence). V gave up 2 bases and J gave up 5 bases, with 10 bases separating them. The whole variable domain, remainder taken from reference TRBV30 and TRBJ2-7, is SQTIHQWPATLVQPVGSPLSLECTVEGTSNPNLYWYRQAAGRGLQLLFYSVGIGQISSEVPQNLSASRPQDRQFILSSKKLLLSDSGFYLCAWSFKGDEQYFGPGTRLTVT.

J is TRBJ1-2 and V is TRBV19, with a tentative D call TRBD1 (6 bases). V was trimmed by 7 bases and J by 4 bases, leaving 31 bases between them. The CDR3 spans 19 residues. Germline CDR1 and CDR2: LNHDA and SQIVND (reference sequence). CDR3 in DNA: TGTGCCAGTACCACAAACGGGCTCCGGGGGCCTTCAATGCTCTATGGCTACACCTTC. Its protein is CASTTNGLRGPSMLYGYTF.

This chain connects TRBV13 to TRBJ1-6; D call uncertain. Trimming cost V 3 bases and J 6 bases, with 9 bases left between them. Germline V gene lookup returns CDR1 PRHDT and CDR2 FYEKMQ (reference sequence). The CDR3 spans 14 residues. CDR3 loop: CASSLDGVNSPLHF. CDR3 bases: TGTGCCAGCAGCTTGGACGGCGTTAATTCACCCCTCCACTTT.

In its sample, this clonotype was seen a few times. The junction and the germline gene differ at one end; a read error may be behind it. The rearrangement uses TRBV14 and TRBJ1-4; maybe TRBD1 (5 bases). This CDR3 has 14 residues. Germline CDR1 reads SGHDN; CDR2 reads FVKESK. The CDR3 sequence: CTSGADATNEKLFF. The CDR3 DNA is TGTACCAGCGGGGCGGATGCAACTAATGAAAAACTGTTTTTT.

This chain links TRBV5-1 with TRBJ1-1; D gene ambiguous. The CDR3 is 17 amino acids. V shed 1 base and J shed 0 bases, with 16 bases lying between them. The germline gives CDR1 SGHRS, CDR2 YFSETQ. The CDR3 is CASSLQPSKTMNTEAFF. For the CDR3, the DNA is TGCGCCAGCAGCTTGCAGCCCTCGAAAACTATGAACACTGAAGCTTTCTTT. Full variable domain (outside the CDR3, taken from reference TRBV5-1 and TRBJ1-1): KAGVTQTPRYLIKTRGQQVTLSCSPISGHRSVSWYQQTPGQGLQFLFEYFSETQRNKGNFPGRFSGRQFSNSRSEMNVSTLELGDSALYLCASSLQPSKTMNTEAFFGQGTRLTVV.

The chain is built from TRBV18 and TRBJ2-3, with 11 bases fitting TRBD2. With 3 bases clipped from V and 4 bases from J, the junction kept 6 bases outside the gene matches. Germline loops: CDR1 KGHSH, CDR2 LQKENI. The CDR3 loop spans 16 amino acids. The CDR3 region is CASSPLTSGSADTQYF. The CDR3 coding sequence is TGTGCCAGCTCACCCCTAACTAGCGGGAGCGCAGATACGCAGTATTTT.

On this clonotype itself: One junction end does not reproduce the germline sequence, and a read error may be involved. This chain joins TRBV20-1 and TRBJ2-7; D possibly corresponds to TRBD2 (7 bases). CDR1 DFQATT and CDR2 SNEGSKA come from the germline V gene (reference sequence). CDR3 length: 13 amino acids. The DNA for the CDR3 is TGCAATGCTAGGGGGGGGAACCCCTACGAGCAGTACTTC. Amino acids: CNARGGNPYEQYF.

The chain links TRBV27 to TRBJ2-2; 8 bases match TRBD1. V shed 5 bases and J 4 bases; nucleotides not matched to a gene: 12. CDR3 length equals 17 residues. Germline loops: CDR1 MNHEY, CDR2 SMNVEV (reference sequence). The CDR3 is CASSLTDRALSTGELFF. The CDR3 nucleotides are TGTGCCAGCAGTCTGACGGACAGGGCTTTGAGCACCGGGGAGCTGTTTTTT.

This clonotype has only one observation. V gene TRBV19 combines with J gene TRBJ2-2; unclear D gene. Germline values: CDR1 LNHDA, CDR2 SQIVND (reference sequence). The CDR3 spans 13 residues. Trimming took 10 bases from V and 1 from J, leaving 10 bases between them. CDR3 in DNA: TGTGCCACCCGAGGTTTGAACACCGGGGAGCTGTTTTTT. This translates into CATRGLNTGELFF.

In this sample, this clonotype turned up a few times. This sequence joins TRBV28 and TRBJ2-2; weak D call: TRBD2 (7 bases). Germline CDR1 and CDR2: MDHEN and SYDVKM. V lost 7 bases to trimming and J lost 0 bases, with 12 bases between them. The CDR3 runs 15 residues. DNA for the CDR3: TGTGCCAGCACACGGGGGGCCTCGAACACCGGGGAGCTGTTTTTT. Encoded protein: CASTRGASNTGELFF.

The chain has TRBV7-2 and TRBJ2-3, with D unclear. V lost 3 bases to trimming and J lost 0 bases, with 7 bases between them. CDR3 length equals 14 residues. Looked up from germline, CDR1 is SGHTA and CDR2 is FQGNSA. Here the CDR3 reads CASSFFTSTDTQYF. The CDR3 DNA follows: TGTGCCAGCAGCTTCTTTACTAGCACAGATACGCAGTATTTT.

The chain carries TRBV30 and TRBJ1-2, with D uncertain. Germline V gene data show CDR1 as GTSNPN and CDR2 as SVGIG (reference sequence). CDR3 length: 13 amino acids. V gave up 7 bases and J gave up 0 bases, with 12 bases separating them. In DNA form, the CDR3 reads TGTGCCTACTACCCCTTTGCTAACTATGGCTACACCTTC. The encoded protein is CAYYPFANYGYTF.

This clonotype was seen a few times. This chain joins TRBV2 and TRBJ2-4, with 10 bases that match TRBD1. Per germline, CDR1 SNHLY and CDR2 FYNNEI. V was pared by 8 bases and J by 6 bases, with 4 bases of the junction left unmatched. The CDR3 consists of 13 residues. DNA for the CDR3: TGTGCCAGCGCTGGGGACAGGGGAAACATTCAGTACTTC. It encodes CASAGDRGNIQYF.

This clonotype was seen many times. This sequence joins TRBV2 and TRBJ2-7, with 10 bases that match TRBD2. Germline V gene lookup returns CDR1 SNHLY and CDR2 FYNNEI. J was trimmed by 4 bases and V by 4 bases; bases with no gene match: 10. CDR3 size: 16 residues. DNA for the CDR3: TGTGCCAGCAGTGTTTTACTAGCGGGGATTCAGTACGAGCAGTACTTC. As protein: CASSVLLAGIQYEQYF.

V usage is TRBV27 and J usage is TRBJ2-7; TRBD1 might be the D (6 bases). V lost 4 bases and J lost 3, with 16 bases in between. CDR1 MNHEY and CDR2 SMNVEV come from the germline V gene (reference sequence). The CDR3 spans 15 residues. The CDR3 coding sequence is TGTGCCAGCAGTTATCAGGGACATCGACTCTACGAGCAGTACTTC. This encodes CASSYQGHRLYEQYF.

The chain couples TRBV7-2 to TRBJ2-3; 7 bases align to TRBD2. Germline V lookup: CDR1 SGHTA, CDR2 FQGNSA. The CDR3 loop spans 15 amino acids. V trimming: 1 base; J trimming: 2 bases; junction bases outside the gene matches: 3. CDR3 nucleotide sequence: TGTGCCAGCAGCTTAGTCGGGGGGTACACAGATACGCAGTATTTT. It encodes CASSLVGGYTDTQYF.

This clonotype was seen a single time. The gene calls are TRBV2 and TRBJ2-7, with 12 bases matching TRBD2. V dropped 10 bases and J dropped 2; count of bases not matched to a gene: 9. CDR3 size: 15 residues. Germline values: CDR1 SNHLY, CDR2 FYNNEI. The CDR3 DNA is TGTGCCACCCTACTAGCGGGAGGAGGGACCTACGAGCAGTACTTC. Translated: CATLLAGGGTYEQYF.

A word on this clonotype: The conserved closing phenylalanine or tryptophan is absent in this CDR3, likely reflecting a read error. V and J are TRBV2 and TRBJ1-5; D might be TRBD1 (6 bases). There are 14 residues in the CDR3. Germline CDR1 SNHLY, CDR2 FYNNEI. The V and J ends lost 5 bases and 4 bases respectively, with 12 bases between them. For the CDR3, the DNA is TGTGCCAGCAGTTCGCAGGGGATGAATCAGCCCCAGCATCTT. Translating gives CASSSQGMNQPQHL.

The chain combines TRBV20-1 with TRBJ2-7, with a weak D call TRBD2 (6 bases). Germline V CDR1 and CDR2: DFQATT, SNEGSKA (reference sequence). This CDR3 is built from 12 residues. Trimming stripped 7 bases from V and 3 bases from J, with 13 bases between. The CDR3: CSVKRADYEQYF. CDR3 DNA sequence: TGCAGTGTTAAGCGGGCTGACTACGAGCAGTACTTC.

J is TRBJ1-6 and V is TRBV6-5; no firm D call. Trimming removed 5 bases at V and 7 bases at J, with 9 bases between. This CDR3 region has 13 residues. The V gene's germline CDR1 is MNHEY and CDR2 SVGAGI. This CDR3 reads CASSQLQNSPLHF. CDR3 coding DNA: TGTGCCAGCAGTCAATTACAGAATTCACCCCTCCACTTT.

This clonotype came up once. This CDR3 reads CASSDDYGGQFF. The CDR3 region has the DNA TGCGCCAGCAGCGATGATTACGGGGGGCAGTTCTTC. The rearrangement uses TRBV10-1 and TRBJ2-5; TRBD2 is a possible D gene (6 bases). The J call may be mistaken, given a closer DNA end match to TRBJ2-1. This CDR3 is built from 12 residues. Germline CDR1 is WNHNN and CDR2 is SYGVQD (reference sequence).

The CDR3 DNA reads TGTGCCAGCAGCTTAGTACCGCAAGACTACTATGGCTACACCTTC. The encoded protein is CASSLVPQDYYGYTF. The V call is TRBV7-2, the J call TRBJ1-2; no clear D. The V gene lost 1 base and the J gene lost 3 bases, with 12 bases spanning the gap. Germline V gives CDR1 SGHTA, CDR2 FQGNSA. The CDR3 runs to 15 residues.

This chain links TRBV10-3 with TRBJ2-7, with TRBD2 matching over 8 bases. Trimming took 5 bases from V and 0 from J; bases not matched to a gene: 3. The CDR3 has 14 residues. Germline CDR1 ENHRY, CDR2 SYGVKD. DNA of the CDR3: TGTGCCATCAGTTCCGGGACTAGCTCCTACGAGCAGTACTTC. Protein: CAISSGTSSYEQYF.

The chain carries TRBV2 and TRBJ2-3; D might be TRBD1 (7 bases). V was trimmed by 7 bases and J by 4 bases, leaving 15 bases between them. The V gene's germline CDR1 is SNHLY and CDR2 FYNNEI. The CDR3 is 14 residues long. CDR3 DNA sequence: TGTGCCAGCAAAGTTGGAGGGGGCCCAGATACGCAGTATTTT. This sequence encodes CASKVGGGPDTQYF.

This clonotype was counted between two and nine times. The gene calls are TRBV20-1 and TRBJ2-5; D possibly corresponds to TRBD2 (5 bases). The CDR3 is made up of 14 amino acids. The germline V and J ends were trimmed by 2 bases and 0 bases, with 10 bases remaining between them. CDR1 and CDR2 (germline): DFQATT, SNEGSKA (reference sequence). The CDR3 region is CSARSGLYQETQYF. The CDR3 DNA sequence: TGCAGTGCTAGATCAGGACTGTACCAAGAGACCCAGTACTTC.